Listed below are T cell receptor beta chains from one sample, sequenced in a study of blood T cell repertoires in COVID-19. TCRdb keeps only in-frame clones here, not all; method: immunoSEQ multiplex PCR. Of approximately 100,000 clones listed, around 88% were seen once; the top ten hold about a fifth. The sequenced material came from peripheral blood. These receptors all stem from a human donor with acute or convalescent COVID-19. The donor label of this sample is uncertain. Both conserved end residues are part of each CDR3. Each record gives: V gene, D gene, clone size, J gene, CDR3 DNA, CDR3 protein. A D gene is named only where the DNA matches it firmly. Not all rows give a size; the values are once, few, many and, for expanded clones, a class.

v_call: TRBV5-1
d_call: TRBD2
clone_size: -
j_call: TRBJ2-3
cdr3_nt: TGCGCCAGCAGCTTACTAGCGGGGGGTAGCACAGATACGCAGTATTTT
cdr3_aa: CASSLLAGGSTDTQYF

v_call: TRBV10-3
d_call: TRBD1
clone_size: once
j_call: TRBJ1-2
cdr3_nt: TGTGCCATCAGAACCACAGGGGGCGGCTACACCTTC
cdr3_aa: CAIRTTGGGYTF

v_call: TRBV18
d_call: TRBD1
clone_size: -
j_call: TRBJ1-1
cdr3_nt: TGTGCCAGCTCACCAGGGACAGGGAGGAACACTGAAGCTTTCTTT
cdr3_aa: CASSPGTGRNTEAFF

v_call: TRBV5-1
d_call: -
clone_size: -
j_call: TRBJ2-3
cdr3_nt: TGCGCCAGCAGCCGGCGGCAGGGAAGGGGTACGCAGTATTTT
cdr3_aa: CASSRRQGRGTQYF

v_call: TRBV15
d_call: TRBD1
clone_size: -
j_call: TRBJ2-7
cdr3_nt: TGTGCCACCAGCAGAGATATGAGGACAGGGAACGAGCAGTACTTC
cdr3_aa: CATSRDMRTGNEQYF

v_call: TRBV10-3
d_call: TRBD1
clone_size: -
j_call: TRBJ1-5
cdr3_nt: TGTGCCATCGGGGGACAGGGGGTCCAGCCCCAGCATTTT
cdr3_aa: CAIGGQGVQPQHF

v_call: TRBV19
d_call: -
clone_size: once
j_call: TRBJ2-2
cdr3_nt: TGTGCCAGTAGGAACAGGGAAAACACCGGGGAGCTGTTTTTT
cdr3_aa: CASRNRENTGELFF

v_call: TRBV9
d_call: TRBD1
clone_size: -
j_call: TRBJ2-3
cdr3_nt: TGTGCCAGCAGCTCCCGGACAGGGACAGATACGCAGTATTTT
cdr3_aa: CASSSRTGTDTQYF

v_call: TRBV18
d_call: TRBD1
clone_size: -
j_call: TRBJ1-2
cdr3_nt: TGTGCCAGCTCCCCGGGACAGGCCACCTTAGGCTATGGCTACACCTTC
cdr3_aa: CASSPGQATLGYGYTF

v_call: TRBV18
d_call: -
clone_size: -
j_call: TRBJ1-5
cdr3_nt: TGTGCCAGCTCACTCAACTCCTGGACAGATAGCAATCAGCCCCAGCATTTT
cdr3_aa: CASSLNSWTDSNQPQHF

v_call: TRBV5-4
d_call: -
clone_size: -
j_call: TRBJ1-1
cdr3_nt: TGTGCCAGCAGCTTGGGGCAGGGGTTGGGCACTGAAGCTTTCTTT
cdr3_aa: CASSLGQGLGTEAFF

v_call: TRBV5-1
d_call: -
clone_size: -
j_call: TRBJ1-1
cdr3_nt: TGCGCCAGCAGCGTATCGACAGTCGTCGGCACTGAAGCTTTCTTT
cdr3_aa: CASSVSTVVGTEAFF

v_call: TRBV6-6
d_call: -
clone_size: -
j_call: TRBJ1-2
cdr3_nt: TGTGCCAGCAGCCCGGGGGTTAACTATGGCTACACCTTC
cdr3_aa: CASSPGVNYGYTF

v_call: TRBV7-7
d_call: -
clone_size: -
j_call: TRBJ2-5
cdr3_nt: TGTGCCAGCAGCTTAGGCGGGACAGTACAAGAGACCCAGTACTTC
cdr3_aa: CASSLGGTVQETQYF

v_call: TRBV7-9
d_call: -
clone_size: -
j_call: TRBJ2-2
cdr3_nt: TGTGCCAGCAGCTTAAGGTTGGGGGGTCGCGACACCGGGGAGCTGTTTTTT
cdr3_aa: CASSLRLGGRDTGELFF

v_call: TRBV7-2
d_call: -
clone_size: -
j_call: TRBJ1-2
cdr3_nt: TGTGCCAGCAGCTTAGTAGGGGGGGACCCCAACTATGGCTACACCTTC
cdr3_aa: CASSLVGGDPNYGYTF

v_call: TRBV6-5
d_call: -
clone_size: few
j_call: TRBJ1-1
cdr3_nt: TGTGCCAGCACCTCCCAGGGGTTAATGAACACTGAAGCTTTCTTT
cdr3_aa: CASTSQGLMNTEAFF

v_call: TRBV30
d_call: TRBD2
clone_size: once
j_call: TRBJ2-3
cdr3_nt: TGTGCCTGGAGTGTTGATCTAGCGGAAGATACGCAGTATTTT
cdr3_aa: CAWSVDLAEDTQYF

v_call: TRBV28
d_call: -
clone_size: few
j_call: TRBJ2-1
cdr3_nt: TGTGCCAGCAGTTTGAGAAATGAGCAGTTCTTC
cdr3_aa: CASSLRNEQFF

v_call: TRBV7-2
d_call: -
clone_size: once
j_call: TRBJ2-5
cdr3_nt: TGTGCCAGCAGCTTAGGACAGGCCCAAGAGACCCAGTACTTC
cdr3_aa: CASSLGQAQETQYF

v_call: TRBV2
d_call: TRBD1
clone_size: -
j_call: TRBJ2-4
cdr3_nt: TGTGCCAGCGAGACAGGGGGAAACATTCAGTACTTC
cdr3_aa: CASETGGNIQYF

v_call: TRBV5-6
d_call: -
clone_size: few
j_call: TRBJ2-7
cdr3_nt: TGTGCCAGCACTTTTACAGGGAACTACGAGCAGTACTTC
cdr3_aa: CASTFTGNYEQYF

v_call: TRBV10-3
d_call: TRBD1
clone_size: -
j_call: TRBJ1-1
cdr3_nt: TGTGCCATCAGTACTCAGGGGGACACTGAAGCTTTCTTT
cdr3_aa: CAISTQGDTEAFF

v_call: TRBV29-1
d_call: -
clone_size: -
j_call: TRBJ1-5
cdr3_nt: TGCAGCGTCCAACAGGGTTTGGGCAATCAGCCCCAGCATTTT
cdr3_aa: CSVQQGLGNQPQHF

v_call: TRBV3-1/TRBV3-2
d_call: -
clone_size: -
j_call: TRBJ2-7
cdr3_nt: TGTGCCAGCAGCCAAGCGGGACTCCACGAGCAGTACTTC
cdr3_aa: CASSQAGLHEQYF

v_call: TRBV7-8
d_call: TRBD2
clone_size: -
j_call: TRBJ2-7
cdr3_nt: TGTGCCAGCAGCTTGGGAAGCGGGAGCTTATCCTACGAGCAGTACTTC
cdr3_aa: CASSLGSGSLSYEQYF

v_call: TRBV4-3
d_call: TRBD1
clone_size: once
j_call: TRBJ1-2
cdr3_nt: TGCGCCAGCAGCCAACAGGGGGCGGTTGGCTACACCTTC
cdr3_aa: CASSQQGAVGYTF

v_call: TRBV25-1
d_call: -
clone_size: -
j_call: TRBJ1-2
cdr3_nt: TGTGCCAGCAGTGAATATCCCGACGGGGGTCGGTACACCTTC
cdr3_aa: CASSEYPDGGRYTF

v_call: TRBV5-4
d_call: TRBD2
clone_size: -
j_call: TRBJ2-3
cdr3_nt: TGTGCCAGCAGCTTGTTCGGGGGGGCCGGAGATACGCAGTATTTT
cdr3_aa: CASSLFGGAGDTQYF

v_call: TRBV28
d_call: TRBD1
clone_size: once
j_call: TRBJ1-1
cdr3_nt: TGTGCCAGCAGTTCTCTCCCGGGACAGGGTAACGCTGAAGCTTTCTTT
cdr3_aa: CASSSLPGQGNAEAFF

v_call: TRBV7-2
d_call: -
clone_size: -
j_call: TRBJ1-2
cdr3_nt: TGTGCCAGCAGCTTTCGGAGGGCCCTCGGTGGCTACACCTTC
cdr3_aa: CASSFRRALGGYTF

v_call: TRBV5-1
d_call: -
clone_size: few
j_call: TRBJ2-5
cdr3_nt: TGCGCCAGCAGCTGGGGAGTCCAAGAGACCCAGTACTTC
cdr3_aa: CASSWGVQETQYF

v_call: TRBV5-6
d_call: TRBD1
clone_size: -
j_call: TRBJ1-6
cdr3_nt: TGTGCCAGCAGCTTGCGGGGACAGGGGTCCTCACCCCTCCACTTT
cdr3_aa: CASSLRGQGSSPLHF

v_call: TRBV4-2
d_call: TRBD2
clone_size: -
j_call: TRBJ2-1
cdr3_nt: TGTGCCAGCAGCCAGGGACTAGGCTCCGACAATGAGCAGTTCTTC
cdr3_aa: CASSQGLGSDNEQFF

v_call: TRBV3-1/TRBV3-2
d_call: -
clone_size: -
j_call: TRBJ2-7
cdr3_nt: TGTGCCAGCAGCCAAGATTCAAACTACGAGCAGTACTTC
cdr3_aa: CASSQDSNYEQYF

v_call: TRBV7-2
d_call: TRBD2
clone_size: -
j_call: TRBJ2-1
cdr3_nt: TGTGCCAGCAGCTTAGAGGGGCGGGAGGTATACAATGAGCAGTTCTTC
cdr3_aa: CASSLEGREVYNEQFF

v_call: TRBV29-1
d_call: -
clone_size: -
j_call: TRBJ2-3
cdr3_nt: TGCAGCGTTCTAGTGACTACGCAGTATTTT
cdr3_aa: CSVLVTTQYF

v_call: TRBV2
d_call: -
clone_size: -
j_call: TRBJ2-1
cdr3_nt: TGTGCCAGCAGTGAGCTGGGCCGAGCACTGAATGAGCAGTTCTTC
cdr3_aa: CASSELGRALNEQFF

v_call: TRBV7-9
d_call: TRBD1
clone_size: -
j_call: TRBJ2-2
cdr3_nt: TGTGCCAGCAGCTCGCTTTCACAGGGGGCGGACACCGGGGAGCTGTTTTTT
cdr3_aa: CASSSLSQGADTGELFF

v_call: TRBV11-1
d_call: TRBD2
clone_size: -
j_call: TRBJ2-2
cdr3_nt: TGTGCCAGCAGCCGAGCGGGGGGGAACACCGGGGAGCTGTTTTTT
cdr3_aa: CASSRAGGNTGELFF

v_call: TRBV6-5
d_call: TRBD1
clone_size: -
j_call: TRBJ2-7
cdr3_nt: TGTGCCAGCAGGGGAGACAGGGGCGAGACCTACGAGCAGTACTTC
cdr3_aa: CASRGDRGETYEQYF

v_call: TRBV5-8
d_call: -
clone_size: -
j_call: TRBJ2-3
cdr3_nt: TGTGCCAGCAGCTTGGTCGCAGATACGCAGTATTTT
cdr3_aa: CASSLVADTQYF

v_call: TRBV7-2
d_call: TRBD2
clone_size: -
j_call: TRBJ2-1
cdr3_nt: TGTGCCAGCAGCCTGGGGGGAGGGGCCCGGGGTGAGCAGTTCTTC
cdr3_aa: CASSLGGGARGEQFF

v_call: TRBV7-9
d_call: TRBD1
clone_size: -
j_call: TRBJ1-2
cdr3_nt: TGTGCCAGCAGCTTAGCTCGGACAGGGTATGGCTACACCTTC
cdr3_aa: CASSLARTGYGYTF

v_call: TRBV30
d_call: TRBD1
clone_size: -
j_call: TRBJ1-1
cdr3_nt: TGTGCCTGGAGTCGGGACAGGGTGGTGGTAACTGAAGCTTTCTTT
cdr3_aa: CAWSRDRVVVTEAFF

v_call: TRBV29-1
d_call: -
clone_size: -
j_call: TRBJ1-1
cdr3_nt: TGCAGCGCTAAAGAATTAACGGGGGACTCTGAAGCTTTCTTT
cdr3_aa: CSAKELTGDSEAFF